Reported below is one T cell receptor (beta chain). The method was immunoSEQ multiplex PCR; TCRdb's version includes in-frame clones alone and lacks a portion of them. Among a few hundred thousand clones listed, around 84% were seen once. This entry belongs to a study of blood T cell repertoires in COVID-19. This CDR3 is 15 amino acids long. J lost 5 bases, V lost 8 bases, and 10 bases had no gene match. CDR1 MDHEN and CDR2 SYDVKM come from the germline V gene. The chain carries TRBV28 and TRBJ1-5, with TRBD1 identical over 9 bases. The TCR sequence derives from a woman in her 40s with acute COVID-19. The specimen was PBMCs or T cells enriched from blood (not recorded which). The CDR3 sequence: CASGGTGRPDQPQHF. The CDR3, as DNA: TGTGCCAGCGGGGGGACAGGGAGGCCGGATCAGCCCCAGCATTTT.